These T cell receptor beta chains were read from a single sample in a study of radiotherapy plus CTLA-4 blockade in lung cancer. Assay: immunoSEQ multiplex PCR; the TCRdb copy retains only in-frame clones and omits some. This table has roughly 75,000 clones, roughly 79% appearing once. The sequences come from peripheral blood, collected from a patient treated with radiotherapy plus ipilimumab. The receptor set was obtained from a human donor with non-small cell lung cancer whose response to radiotherapy plus ipilimumab could not be evaluated. Some clones in this sample may be carry-over from other donors' samples. The CDR3 runs from the conserved cysteine through the conserved F or W. A D gene is named only where the DNA matches it firmly. Expanded clones get a size class; other rows say once, few or many, or leave the size out.

D: TRBD1
J: TRBJ2-7
size: NA
V: TRBV11-2
CDR3: CASSPLTGTNEQYF
DNA: TGTGCCAGCAGCCCCCTGACAGGGACCAACGAGCAGTACTTC

D: TRBD1
J: TRBJ2-5
size: NA
V: TRBV2
CDR3: CASSETGGRKTQYF
DNA: TGTGCCAGCAGTGAAACAGGGGGCAGGAAGACCCAGTACTTC

D: NA
J: TRBJ2-5
size: NA
V: TRBV5-5
CDR3: CASSLGARGGTQYF
DNA: TGTGCCAGCAGCTTGGGGGCTAGGGGGGGGACCCAGTACTTC

D: NA
J: TRBJ2-7
size: NA
V: TRBV29-1
CDR3: CSVTDGGGEQYF
DNA: TGCAGCGTTACGGACGGGGGTGGCGAGCAGTACTTC

D: NA
J: TRBJ1-1
size: NA
V: TRBV6-1
CDR3: CASSEEPFMNTEAFF
DNA: TGTGCCAGCAGTGAAGAGCCTTTCATGAACACTGAAGCTTTCTTT

D: TRBD2
J: TRBJ2-3
size: NA
V: TRBV7-7
CDR3: CASSSGTSGTDTQYF
DNA: TGTGCTAGCAGCTCCGGGACTAGCGGCACAGATACGCAGTATTTT

D: NA
J: TRBJ1-5
size: NA
V: TRBV2
CDR3: CASRIETGQPQHF
DNA: TGTGCCAGCAGGATAGAGACAGGCCAGCCCCAGCATTTT

D: NA
J: TRBJ1-5
size: once
V: TRBV6-1
CDR3: CASSSREGSPQHF
DNA: TGTGCCAGCAGTAGCCGGGAGGGCTCGCCCCAGCATTTT

D: TRBD2
J: TRBJ2-2
size: NA
V: TRBV4-2
CDR3: CASSHKAGGANTGELFF
DNA: TGTGCCAGCAGCCACAAAGCGGGGGGCGCTAACACCGGGGAGCTGTTTTTT

D: NA
J: TRBJ2-3
size: NA
V: TRBV7-2
CDR3: CASSFLGVTDTQYF
DNA: TGTGCCAGCAGCTTTCTGGGAGTTACAGATACGCAGTATTTT

D: TRBD1
J: TRBJ2-4
size: NA
V: TRBV5-6
CDR3: CASSTGGGVVIQYF
DNA: TGTGCCAGCAGCACAGGGGGCGGAGTGGTCATTCAGTACTTC

D: TRBD1
J: TRBJ1-5
size: NA
V: TRBV2
CDR3: CASSWDQGAGNQPQHF
DNA: TGTGCCAGCAGTTGGGACCAGGGGGCAGGGAATCAGCCCCAGCATTTT

D: NA
J: TRBJ1-5
size: NA
V: TRBV28
CDR3: CASKKRAGDSNQPQHF
DNA: TGTGCCAGCAAAAAAAGGGCAGGGGATAGCAATCAGCCCCAGCATTTT

D: TRBD1
J: TRBJ2-1
size: NA
V: TRBV27
CDR3: CASALSGTGNSEQFF
DNA: TGTGCCAGCGCCCTCAGCGGGACAGGGAATTCTGAGCAGTTCTTC

D: TRBD1
J: TRBJ1-2
size: NA
V: TRBV4-1
CDR3: CASSQGEQGPYGYTF
DNA: TGCGCCAGCAGCCAAGGGGAACAGGGGCCCTATGGCTACACCTTC

D: NA
J: TRBJ1-5
size: NA
V: TRBV7-9
CDR3: CASSDDRYLQAQHF
DNA: TGTGCCAGCAGCGACGACAGGTACTTGCAAGCCCAGCATTTT

D: TRBD1
J: TRBJ1-6
size: NA
V: TRBV7-2
CDR3: CASSLGTGLPSALHF
DNA: TGTGCCAGCAGCTTAGGGACAGGGCTCCCTTCTGCCCTCCACTTT

D: NA
J: TRBJ2-2
size: few
V: TRBV4-1
CDR3: CASSHRGSTGELFF
DNA: TGCGCCAGCAGCCACCGGGGATCCACCGGGGAGCTGTTTTTT

D: TRBD2
J: TRBJ2-1
size: NA
V: TRBV9
CDR3: CASSLRLARDEQFF
DNA: TGTGCCAGCAGCCTAAGACTAGCTCGAGATGAGCAGTTCTTC

D: TRBD2
J: TRBJ2-1
size: NA
V: TRBV6-1
CDR3: CASPSGLGGEQFF
DNA: TGTGCCAGCCCTAGCGGGCTCGGGGGTGAGCAGTTCTTC

D: TRBD2
J: TRBJ2-7
size: NA
V: TRBV5-1
CDR3: CASSLGGTSKAYEQYF
DNA: TGCGCCAGCAGCTTGGGAGGGACTAGTAAGGCCTACGAGCAGTACTTC

D: NA
J: TRBJ2-2
size: NA
V: TRBV18
CDR3: CASSPRGTGELFF
DNA: TGTGCCAGCTCACCACGAGGGACCGGGGAGCTGTTTTTT

D: TRBD2
J: TRBJ2-7
size: NA
V: TRBV29-1
CDR3: CSVEVSSGVAEQYF
DNA: TGCAGCGTTGAAGTATCTAGCGGGGTTGCCGAGCAGTACTTC

D: TRBD1
J: TRBJ2-7
size: once
V: TRBV5-1
CDR3: CASSLATGQTYEQYF
DNA: TGCGCCAGCAGCTTGGCCACGGGACAGACTTACGAGCAGTACTTC